The entry below gives a single T cell receptor beta chain sequence along with its context. This sample includes further DNA sequences coding for the same CDR3. Trimming pared 6 bases from V and 1 base from J, leaving 9 bases between. Germline V CDR1 and CDR2: SQVTM, ANQGSEA. The CDR3 consists of 12 residues. The sample belongs to a study of shared T cell receptors in the human thymus. The protocol was immunoSEQ multiplex PCR, while the TCRdb copy is restricted to in-frame clones and leaves out a portion. The table includes some 700,000 clones, approximately 85% detected once. In addition, the sample was reused for a study of human thymus T cells. That source notes: It was from resections taken during corrective heart surgery that the thymus tissue came.

The clonotype was recovered from a girl under three years old with a congenital heart defect. The specimen sequenced was thymocytes. This rearrangement joins TRBV29-1 to TRBJ1-2; D ambiguous. CDR3 nucleotide sequence: TGCAGCGTCGGAACGGGTAACTATGGCTACACCTTC. As protein: CSVGTGNYGYTF.